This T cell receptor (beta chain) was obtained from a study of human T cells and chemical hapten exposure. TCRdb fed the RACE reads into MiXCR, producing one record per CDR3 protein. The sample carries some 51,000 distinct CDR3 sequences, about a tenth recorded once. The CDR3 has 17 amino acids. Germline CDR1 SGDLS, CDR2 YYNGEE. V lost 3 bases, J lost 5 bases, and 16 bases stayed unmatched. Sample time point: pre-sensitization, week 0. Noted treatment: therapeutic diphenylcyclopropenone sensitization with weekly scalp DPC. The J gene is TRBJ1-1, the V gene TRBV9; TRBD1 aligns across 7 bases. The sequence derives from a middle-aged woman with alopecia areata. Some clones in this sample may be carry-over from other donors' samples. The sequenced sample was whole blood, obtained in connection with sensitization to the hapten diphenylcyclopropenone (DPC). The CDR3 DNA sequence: TGTGCCAGCAGCGGAAATCTGGGACAGACTGGAGGGACTGAAGCTTTCTTT. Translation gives CASSGNLGQTGGTEAFF.